This T cell receptor (beta chain) is drawn from a study of technical replicates of blood from several donors (dated by TCRdb to about 2017). Here V drops 6 bases and J drops 8 bases, and the junction holds 4 bases not matched to any gene. Via the germline V gene, CDR1 is SQVTM and CDR2 ANQGSEA. CDR3 length: 11 amino acids, cysteine to phenylalanine. The read is trimmed to its CDR3 DNA, 33 bases read in frame from base 1. Comment on this clone: Its recognized antigen is unknown. Nothing much larger sits one base from this clone, and base qualities are not available.

Library preparation employed the immunoSEQ multiplex PCR assay. As stored in TCRdb, this immuneACCESS dataset retains in-frame rearrangements with V and J assigned. A fraction of the clones does not appear; measured against another copy, unresolved V genes explain less than half of the discrepancy, and the remainder lacks a known reason. Recorded for this sample are tens of thousands of clones; 85% to 95% of them occurred a single time. Approximately 0.4% of the sample rests with the top ten. Sequencing was carried out using T cells isolated from PBMCs. The V and J genes are TRBV29-1 and TRBJ1-2, and 9 bases in between align with TRBD1. The TCR originated in a human donor in good health. In nucleotide form, the sequence is TGCAGCGTCCCCGGGACAGGGGGCTACACCTTC. Protein translation: CSVPGTGGYTF.